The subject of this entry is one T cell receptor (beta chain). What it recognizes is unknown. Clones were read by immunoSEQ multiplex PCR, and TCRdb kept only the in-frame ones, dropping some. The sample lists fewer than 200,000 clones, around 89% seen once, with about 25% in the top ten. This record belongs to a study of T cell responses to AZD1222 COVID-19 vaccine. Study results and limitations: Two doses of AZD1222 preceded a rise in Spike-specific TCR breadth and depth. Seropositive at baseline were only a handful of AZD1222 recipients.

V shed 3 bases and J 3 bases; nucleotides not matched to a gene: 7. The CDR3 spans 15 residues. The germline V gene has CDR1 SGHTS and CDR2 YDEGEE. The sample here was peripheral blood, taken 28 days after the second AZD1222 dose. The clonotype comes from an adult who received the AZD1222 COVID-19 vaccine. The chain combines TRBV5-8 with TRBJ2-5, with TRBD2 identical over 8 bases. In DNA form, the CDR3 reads TGTGCCAGCAGCTCGGGGCGGCGGGAGGAAGAGACCCAGTACTTC. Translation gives CASSSGRREEETQYF.